This is a list of T cell receptor beta chains from one sample in a study of regulatory T cells in long-lasting Graves disease. In TCRdb, the multiplex PCR reads were re-called with MiXCR into one record per CDR3 protein. The sample has around 480,000 distinct CDR3 sequences; about 16% are singletons. These records were also assigned to another study, of T cells in Graves' hyperthyroidism and ophthalmopathy.

This specimen consisted of peripheral blood mononuclear cells (PBMCs), obtained at new diagnosis, from a patient treated with antithyroid drugs. The receptors here all came from a man aged 35 to 55 with Graves disease. Each CDR3 is given with its conserved first and last residue. A D gene is named only where the DNA matches it firmly. Size values are once, few and many counts, or a class for expanded clones, and some rows have none.

v_call	clone_size	j_call	d_call	cdr3_nt	cdr3_aa
TRBV9	-	TRBJ1-2	-	TGTGCCAGGAGCGTAGGGGCAGGCGGCGATGGCTACACCTTC	CARSVGAGGDGYTF
TRBV2	many	TRBJ1-1	-	TGTGCCAGCAGCCTCAACCCGGGACAAGTAGCTTTCTTT	CASSLNPGQVAFF
TRBV5-1	-	TRBJ2-3	TRBD2	TGCGCCAGCAGCCCTACGAACGGGGGGGATACGCAGTATTTT	CASSPTNGGDTQYF
TRBV5-1	-	TRBJ2-4	TRBD2	TGCGCCAGCAGCCCGGGACTAGCGGGACCCATGAACATTCAGTACTTC	CASSPGLAGPMNIQYF
TRBV5-1	many	TRBJ1-1	-	TGCGCCAGCAGCGGCCTCGGGAACACTGAAGCTTTCTTT	CASSGLGNTEAFF
TRBV28	many	TRBJ1-1	-	TGTGCCAGCAGTCCCAGCAAGATTTTCCGCGTTGAAGCTTTCTTT	CASSPSKIFRVEAFF
TRBV5-1	many	TRBJ2-7	-	TGTGCCAGCAGCTTAGAAGGCGAGCAGTACTTC	CASSLEGEQYF
TRBV3-1	many	TRBJ2-1	-	TGTGCCAGCAGTCATCAGCGGAGTGAGCAGTTCTTC	CASSHQRSEQFF
TRBV19	-	TRBJ1-1	-	TGTGCCAGTAGTCTACCCGGAGGGGTCACTGAAGCTTTCTTT	CASSLPGGVTEAFF
TRBV5-1	many	TRBJ2-7	TRBD2	TGCGCCAGCAGCGATGGACTAGCGGGACCCTACGAGCAGTACTTC	CASSDGLAGPYEQYF
TRBV20-1	many	TRBJ2-3	-	TGCAGTGCTAGAGATGGAACAGATACGCAGTATTTT	CSARDGTDTQYF
TRBV10-3	few	TRBJ2-1	TRBD1	TGTGCCGTCGGGACAGGAGGGGACAATGAGCAGTTCTTC	CAVGTGGDNEQFF
TRBV7-2	many	TRBJ2-1	-	TGTGCCAGCAGCCGAGGACTTGCCTGGGGAAATGAGCAGTTCTTC	CASSRGLAWGNEQFF
TRBV24-1	few	TRBJ1-5	TRBD1	TGTGCCACCAGTGGGGACAGGGCTCAGCCCCAGCATTTT	CATSGDRAQPQHF
TRBV3-1	-	TRBJ2-7	-	TGTGCCAGCAGCCAAGGGCGGCAGGGTGCCTACGAGCAGTACTTC	CASSQGRQGAYEQYF
TRBV12-3/TRBV12-4	few	TRBJ2-1	TRBD2	TGTGCCAGCACTCTGACTAGCGGGAACAACAATGAGCAGTTCTTC	CASTLTSGNNNEQFF
TRBV7-3	few	TRBJ1-1	TRBD1	TGTGCCAGCAGCCCTTGGGACAGGGGGTCCCCTGAAGCTTTCTTT	CASSPWDRGSPEAFF
TRBV7-3	once	TRBJ2-5	-	TGTGCCAGTAGTAGTGTCGGAGTACAAGAGACCCAGTACTTC	CASSSVGVQETQYF
TRBV2	many	TRBJ2-1	TRBD2	TGTGCCAGCAGTCCCTTCCTTAGCGGGACGAGCTCCTACAATGAGCAGTTCTTC	CASSPFLSGTSSYNEQFF
TRBV20-1	-	TRBJ1-5	-	TGCAGTGCTAGAGATCGGACAGTCAATCAGCCCCAGCATTTT	CSARDRTVNQPQHF
TRBV7-9	few	TRBJ2-1	-	TGTGCCCCTGGGGCAGGGAGTAACAATGAGCAGTTCTTC	CAPGAGSNNEQFF
TRBV10-3	-	TRBJ2-7	-	TGTGCCATCAGTGAGTCTAGCTCCTACGAGCAGTACTTC	CAISESSSYEQYF
TRBV19	-	TRBJ1-3	TRBD1	TGTGCCAGTACCCCGACAGGGAAAGGAAACACCATATATTTT	CASTPTGKGNTIYF
TRBV7-9	few	TRBJ2-4	-	TGTGCCAGCAGCAGTCGGACAGACCGGGCCAAAAACATTCAGTACTTC	CASSSRTDRAKNIQYF
TRBV29-1	few	TRBJ1-2	-	TGCAGCGTTTTAATAGGGGACGGCTACACCTTC	CSVLIGDGYTF
TRBV28	few	TRBJ1-4	-	TGTGCCAGCAGTTTAACAGATGAAAAACTGTTTTTT	CASSLTDEKLFF
TRBV27	many	TRBJ2-1	TRBD1	TGTGCCAGCACTCAGGGGGCGGAGCAGTTCTTC	CASTQGAEQFF